These 27 T cell receptor beta chains originate from one sample sequenced in a study of OX40 agonist ivuxolimab in advanced cancers. Repertoires were generated with immunoSEQ multiplex PCR, while TCRdb's copy carries only in-frame clones and drops some. The sample contains about 28,000 clones, around 81% of which appear only once. The source material was CD4+ or CD8+ T cells sorted from blood, sampled in a trial of the OX40 agonist ivuxolimab. The receptor source for this set is an adult with an advanced solid tumor such as melanoma, head and neck, liver or kidney cancer.

The chain links TRBV5-6 to TRBJ2-7; TRBD1 might be the D (5 bases). The length of the CDR3 is 13 residues. The V and J ends lost 3 bases and 2 bases respectively, with 9 bases between them. Germline V gene data show CDR1 as SGHDT and CDR2 as YYEEEE. The CDR3, as DNA: TGTGCCAGCAGCTGGGGCCCCACCTACGAGCAGTACTTC. It is translated as CASSWGPTYEQYF.

The genes are TRBV5-1 and TRBJ1-1; tentatively, D is TRBD1 (5 bases). The CDR3 totals 13 residues. Germline V lookup: CDR1 SGHRS, CDR2 YFSETQ. V shed 4 bases and J shed 8 bases, with 15 bases lying between them. In DNA form, the CDR3 reads TGCGCCAGCAGCCCCCCCGGTCGGGACGAAGCTTTCTTT. As protein: CASSPPGRDEAFF.

Remarks on this clone: A much larger clone is a single base away; this may be a read error. The chain uses TRBV11-3 and TRBJ2-2; a weak D match, TRBD1 (5 bases). Germline CDR1 reads SGHNT; CDR2 reads YENEEA. The CDR3 sequence is 14 residues long. This chain's CDR3 is CANSFRTSTGELFF. CDR3 nucleotides: TGTGCCAACAGCTTTAGGACATCCACCGGGGAGCTGTTTTTT.

This clone was seen only a few times. The chain couples TRBV7-6 to TRBJ2-2; 8 bases fit TRBD1. V was pared by 7 bases and J by 2 bases, with 9 bases of the junction left unmatched. The CDR3 covers 16 residues. CDR1 SGHVS and CDR2 FNYEAQ come from the germline V gene. In nucleotides, the CDR3 is TGTGCCAGCAACGAGAATGCAGGGGGCAACACCGGGGAGCTGTTTTTT. Protein product: CASNENAGGNTGELFF.

In this sample, this clone turned up once. This CDR3 reads CAWRTGGYEQYF. As DNA, the CDR3 is TGTGCCTGGAGGACAGGGGGCTACGAGCAGTACTTC. The chain links TRBV30 to TRBJ2-7, with TRBD1 matching over 9 bases. CDR3 size: 12 residues. The junction had 0 bases not matched to a gene; V was cut back by 3 bases and J by 3 bases. Germline V CDR1 and CDR2: GTSNPN, SVGIG (reference sequence). Variable domain in full (rest from reference TRBV30 and TRBJ2-7): SQTIHQWPATLVQPVGSPLSLECTVEGTSNPNLYWYRQAAGRGLQLLFYSVGIGQISSEVPQNLSASRPQDRQFILSSKKLLLSDSGFYLCAWRTGGYEQYFGPGTRLTVT.

The chain combines TRBV6-5 with TRBJ1-1; D gene unclear. The germline V and J ends were trimmed by 2 bases and 0 bases, with 13 bases remaining between them. The CDR3 length is 16 residues. Per the germline V gene, CDR1 is MNHEY and CDR2 is SVGAGI. Here the CDR3 reads CASSYMRDDLNTEAFF. CDR3 DNA: TGTGCCAGCAGTTACATGCGAGACGATTTGAACACTGAAGCTTTCTTT.

J is TRBJ2-1 and V is TRBV28; 9 positions match TRBD2. V dropped 6 bases and J dropped 8; count of bases not matched to a gene: 11. The CDR3 spans 15 residues. Germline V gene lookup returns CDR1 MDHEN and CDR2 SYDVKM. The CDR3 sequence: CASSLGLAGWDEQFF. As DNA, the CDR3 is TGTGCCAGCAGCCTGGGCCTAGCGGGATGGGATGAGCAGTTCTTC.

The CDR3 reads CASSQPGLATYEQYF. The DNA of the CDR3 is TGCGCCAGCAGCCAGCCGGGACTAGCCACCTACGAGCAGTACTTC. The chain uses TRBV4-1 and TRBJ2-7; TRBD2 aligns across 9 bases. The CDR3 has 15 residues. In germline, CDR1 is MGHRA, CDR2 YSYEKL. The J segment lost 2 bases and the V segment lost 3 bases, leaving 5 bases of the junction unmatched.

V is TRBV25-1 and J is TRBJ2-1; TRBD1 agrees at 9 bases. The CDR3 runs 15 residues. The V gene end was trimmed by 3 bases and the J gene end by 3 bases; junction bases not matched to a gene: 3. Per the germline V gene, CDR1 is MGHDK and CDR2 is SYGVNS. The CDR3 nucleotides read TGTGCCAGCAGTGAGCCGGGACAGGGCTACAATGAGCAGTTCTTC. Translated, it gives CASSEPGQGYNEQFF.

V usage is TRBV4-1 and J usage is TRBJ2-5, with TRBD1 matching over 8 bases. The germline gives CDR1 MGHRA, CDR2 YSYEKL. With 1 base clipped from V and 1 base from J, the junction kept 2 bases outside the gene matches. The CDR3 is 15 residues long. Here the CDR3 DNA reads TGCGCCAGCAGCCAAGTCACAGGGGGCCAAGAGACCCAGTACTTC. Translated, it gives CASSQVTGGQETQYF.

The J gene is TRBJ2-7, the V gene TRBV7-8; TRBD2 aligns across 10 bases. Trimming at V came to 2 bases and at J to 3 bases, leaving 7 bases not matched to a gene. Germline values: CDR1 SGHVS, CDR2 FQNEAQ. CDR3 size: 16 residues. The CDR3 sequence is CASSLLASGSLYEQYF. The CDR3 DNA sequence: TGTGCCAGCAGCTTATTGGCTAGCGGGAGTCTCTACGAGCAGTACTTC.

This clone was found once. The CDR3 sequence is CASSQDSYLNYGYTF. The CDR3 region has the DNA TGTGCCAGCAGCCAGGACAGTTACTTGAACTATGGCTACACCTTC. This chain connects TRBV4-2 to TRBJ1-2; TRBD1 is a possible D gene (6 bases). The germline V gene has CDR1 LGHNA and CDR2 YNFKEQ. Trimming took 3 bases from V and 2 from J, leaving 13 bases between them. This CDR3 is 15 amino acids long.

The rearrangement uses TRBV7-9 and TRBJ1-1; unclear D gene. There are 13 residues in the CDR3. V lost 4 bases and J lost 7, with 13 bases in between. Germline V gene lookup returns CDR1 SEHNR and CDR2 FQNEAQ (reference sequence). The CDR3 nucleotides are TGTGCCAGCAGCTCCCCGGGCGGGCTTGAAGCTTTCTTT. This codes for CASSSPGGLEAFF. The whole variable domain, remainder taken from reference TRBV7-9 and TRBJ1-1, is DTGVSQNPRHKITKRGQNVTFRCDPISEHNRLYWYRQTLGQGPEFLTYFQNEAQLEKSRLLSDRFSAERPKGSFSTLEIQRTEQGDSAMYLCASSSPGGLEAFFGQGTRLTVV.

J is TRBJ2-1 and V is TRBV29-1, with D unclear. The V end lost 2 bases, the J end lost 8 bases, and 19 bases lay between the germline ends. CDR3 length equals 15 residues. CDR1 is SQVTM and CDR2 is ANQGSEA in the germline V gene. The CDR3 region is CSVERPDLITDEQFF. CDR3 DNA: TGCAGCGTTGAACGACCGGACCTTATTACGGATGAGCAGTTCTTC.

The chain carries TRBV6-1 and TRBJ2-1; perhaps TRBD1 as D (5 bases). The CDR3 sequence is 15 residues long. Trimming took off 3 bases at V and 4 bases at J, with 13 bases between the two ends. Germline CDR1 is MNHNS and CDR2 is SASEGT. The CDR3 DNA follows: TGTGCCAGCAGTGAGGTGGCAGGGCCATACAATGAGCAGTTCTTC. Protein: CASSEVAGPYNEQFF.

The gene calls are TRBV2 and TRBJ2-2, with D perhaps given as TRBD1 or TRBD2 (6 bases each). From germline, CDR1 is SNHLY and CDR2 FYNNEI. V lost 2 bases, J lost 4 bases, and 20 bases lay in between. The CDR3 totals 18 residues. This CDR3 reads CASSESLSLQGGTGELFF. DNA of the CDR3: TGTGCCAGCAGTGAAAGTCTTTCGTTACAGGGAGGCACCGGGGAGCTGTTTTTT.

A single count supports this clone. The rearrangement uses TRBV27 and TRBJ2-2; possible D gene TRBD2, 6 bases. V lost 10 bases, J lost 4 bases, and 10 bases lay in between. CDR3 size: 12 residues. Looked up from germline, CDR1 is MNHEY and CDR2 is SMNVEV (reference sequence). The CDR3 DNA reads as TGTGCCATCCTGGGGGGCACCGGGGAGCTGTTTTTT. This translates into CAILGGTGELFF.

About this clone itself: Germline and junction disagree at one end, which may indicate a read error. V and J are TRBV7-7 and TRBJ2-5, with D perhaps matching TRBD1 or TRBD2 (5 bases each). The germline V gene has CDR1 SSHAT and CDR2 FNYEAQ (reference sequence). This CDR3 contains 13 residues. This chain's CDR3 is CASSLAWGSAQYF. CDR3 sequence (DNA): TGTGCTAGCAGCTTAGCTTGGGGGTCGGCCCAGTACTTC.

The chain recombines TRBV7-9 with TRBJ2-5; TRBD1 or TRBD2 may be the D gene (6 bases each). The better agreement between TRBJ2-7 and the DNA end casts doubt on the J call. CDR3 length equals 17 residues. CDR1 is SEHNR and CDR2 is FQNEAQ in the germline V gene (reference sequence). The CDR3 loop reads CASSLTGEGVTSYEQYF. The DNA of the CDR3 is TGTGCCAGCAGCTTAACGGGAGAGGGGGTTACCTCCTACGAGCAGTACTTC.

The chain employs TRBV5-4 and TRBJ2-1; no clear D. Trimming shortened V by 2 bases and J by 5 bases, and 8 bases separated the two germline ends. The CDR3 has 13 residues. From germline, CDR1 is SGHNT and CDR2 YYREEE (reference sequence). The CDR3 loop reads CASSLTANNEQFF. The CDR3 nucleotides are TGTGCCAGCAGCTTAACTGCTAACAATGAGCAGTTCTTC. Complete variable domain (other parts from reference TRBV5-4 and TRBJ2-1): ETGVTQSPTHLIKTRGQQVTLRCSSQSGHNTVSWYQQALGQGPQFIFQYYREEENGRGNFPPRFSGLQFPNYSSELNVNALELDDSALYLCASSLTANNEQFFGPGTRLTVL.

The CDR3 sequence is CASSMWTVGEITNEKLFF. CDR3 coding DNA: TGTGCCAGTAGTATGTGGACAGTCGGTGAAATAACTAATGAAAAACTGTTTTTT. V gene TRBV19 combines with J gene TRBJ1-4; D is possibly TRBD1 (6 bases). In germline, CDR1 is LNHDA, CDR2 SQIVND (reference sequence). This CDR3 has 18 residues. V lost 3 bases, J lost 1 base, and 18 bases lay in between.

The chain has TRBV2 and TRBJ2-7; no definite D call. The V gene lost 2 bases and the J gene lost 6 bases, with 17 bases spanning the gap. Germline CDR1 reads SNHLY; CDR2 reads FYNNEI. CDR3 length equals 15 residues. CDR3 in DNA: TGTGCCAGCAGTGAATTTGGAGACGCTTATCGCGAGCAGTACTTC. Its translation is CASSEFGDAYREQYF.

The chain links TRBV11-2 to TRBJ2-7; TRBD2 agrees at 9 bases. The length of the CDR3 is 15 residues. With 3 bases clipped from V and 4 bases from J, the junction kept 7 bases outside the gene matches. CDR1 is SGHAT, CDR2 FQNNGV, per germline. The CDR3 nucleotides read TGTGCCAGCAGCTTGGGTTTTAGCGGGGGTTACGAGCAGTACTTC. It yields the protein CASSLGFSGGYEQYF. The whole variable domain, remainder taken from reference TRBV11-2 and TRBJ2-7, is EAGVAQSPRYKIIEKRQSVAFWCNPISGHATLYWYQQILGQGPKLLIQFQNNGVVDDSQLPKDRFSAERLKGVDSTLKIQPAKLEDSAVYLCASSLGFSGGYEQYFGPGTRLTVT.

This chain uses TRBV11-3 with TRBJ2-1, with 12 bases matching TRBD2. The CDR3 loop spans 18 amino acids. The V gene's germline CDR1 is SGHNT and CDR2 YENEEA. V dropped 4 bases and J dropped 8; count of bases not matched to a gene: 15. The CDR3 nucleotides are TGTGCCAGCAGCTCCACCTCTAGCGGGAGGGCCCGAATGGATGAGCAGTTCTTC. Its protein is CASSSTSSGRARMDEQFF.

The rearrangement uses TRBV13 and TRBJ1-1; 8 positions match TRBD1. V was pared by 2 bases and J by 8 bases, with 7 bases of the junction left unmatched. The CDR3 runs 14 residues. Per germline, CDR1 PRHDT and CDR2 FYEKMQ (reference sequence). DNA for the CDR3: TGTGCCAGCAGCTTAAGGACAGGGTCCGACGAAGCTTTCTTT. Encoded protein: CASSLRTGSDEAFF.

The genes are TRBV25-1 and TRBJ1-2; the D gene is possibly TRBD1 (6 bases). Deletions cut 5 bases from V and 3 bases from J, with 10 bases between. The germline CDR1 and CDR2 sequences are MGHDK and SYGVNS. The CDR3 consists of 13 residues. The CDR3 loop is CASSFRGDYGYTF. Here the CDR3 DNA reads TGTGCCAGCAGTTTCAGGGGCGACTATGGCTACACCTTC.

The V gene is TRBV28, the J gene TRBJ2-3, with 8 bases fitting TRBD2. Germline values: CDR1 MDHEN, CDR2 SYDVKM. V was clipped by 6 bases and J by 0 bases; unmatched bases: 8. This CDR3 spans 16 amino acids. CDR3 coding DNA: TGTGCCAGCAGAGCACGGGGGGGCCCTAGCACAGATACGCAGTATTTT. Translated: CASRARGGPSTDTQYF. Based on the CDR3 plus reference TRBV28 and TRBJ2-3, the full variable domain is DVKVTQSSRYLVKRTGEKVFLECVQDMDHENMFWYRQDPGLGLRLIYFSYDVKMKEKGDIPEGYSVSREKKERFSLILESASTNQTSMYLCASRARGGPSTDTQYFGPGTRLTVL.